A single sample is the source of the 29 T cell receptor beta chains below, sequenced in a study of blood T cell repertoires in COVID-19. The data were produced by immunoSEQ multiplex PCR, yet TCRdb's version contains in-frame clones alone and is incomplete. In the table there are approximately 290,000 clones, around 89% of which are singletons. Sample: peripheral blood. These receptors were taken from a man aged 25-45 years with acute or convalescent COVID-19.

The rearrangement joins TRBV18 to TRBJ1-6; no definite D call. V lost 1 base and J 4 bases, leaving 8 bases between the germline ends. The CDR3 covers 15 residues. Germline CDR1 KGHSH, CDR2 LQKENI. CDR3 DNA: TGTGCCAGCTCACCACGGGAGCAGTATAATTCACCCCTCCACTTT. This encodes CASSPREQYNSPLHF.

This chain uses TRBV28 with TRBJ1-1, with D possibly being TRBD1 (5 bases). Germline assignment: CDR1 MDHEN and CDR2 SYDVKM. The CDR3 consists of 14 residues. Deletions cut 8 bases from V and 1 base from J, with 14 bases between. The CDR3 nucleotides are TGTGCCAGCCAACAGTCTACAGGGAACACTGAAGCTTTCTTT. Its protein is CASQQSTGNTEAFF.

The DNA for the CDR3 is TGTGCCAGCAGTGAGAGACAGTTTAATAATTCACCCCTCCACTTT. This encodes CASSERQFNNSPLHF. This chain joins TRBV2 and TRBJ1-6; a weak D match, TRBD1 (5 bases). Germline V CDR1 and CDR2: SNHLY, FYNNEI. Trimming cost V 3 bases and J 5 bases, with 11 bases left between them. The CDR3 covers 15 residues.

The chain uses TRBV29-1 and TRBJ1-6; a weak D match, TRBD1 (5 bases). CDR1 is SQVTM and CDR2 is ANQGSEA in the germline V gene. The ends were cut back, 8 bases at V and 7 bases at J, with 15 bases in the middle. There are 13 residues in the CDR3. Written as DNA, the CDR3 is TGCAGCACGCGAGAGACAGAGAATTCACCCCTCCACTTT. It specifies CSTRETENSPLHF.

The gene calls are TRBV25-1 and TRBJ1-1, with D unclear. The CDR3 totals 11 residues. Germline V gives CDR1 MGHDK, CDR2 SYGVNS. Trimming cost V 1 base and J 10 bases, with 7 bases left between them. CDR3: CASSEFGGAFF. CDR3 coding DNA: TGTGCCAGCAGTGAATTCGGCGGAGCTTTCTTT.

The chain links TRBV25-1 to TRBJ2-3; a possible D gene is TRBD2 (8 bases). The V gene's germline CDR1 is MGHDK and CDR2 SYGVNS. This CDR3 comprises 16 residues. Trimming took off 6 bases at V and 6 bases at J, with 22 bases between the two ends. The CDR3 reads CASRARGRGARDTQYF. The CDR3 region has the DNA TGTGCCAGCAGGGCGAGGGGGCGGGGGGCCCGGGATACGCAGTATTTT.

This clone was counted a few times. This chain joins TRBV20-1 and TRBJ2-1; 11 positions agree with TRBD2. Per the germline V gene, CDR1 is DFQATT and CDR2 is SNEGSKA (reference sequence). This CDR3 comprises 18 residues. The V segment lost 3 bases and the J segment 0 bases; nucleotides outside the gene matches: 10. As DNA, the CDR3 is TGCAGTGCTAGTTCGTCTAGCGGGGGGATGAGCTCCTACAATGAGCAGTTCTTC. This gives the protein CSASSSSGGMSSYNEQFF.

The rearrangement joins TRBV19 to TRBJ1-5; D is possibly TRBD1 (5 bases). The germline V gene has CDR1 LNHDA and CDR2 SQIVND (reference sequence). Trimming pared 5 bases from V and 1 base from J, leaving 9 bases between. CDR3 length: 14 amino acids. Written as DNA, the CDR3 is TGTGCCAGTAGTCGGTCAGGGAGCAATCAGCCCCAGCATTTT. Translating gives CASSRSGSNQPQHF.

V and J are TRBV5-1 and TRBJ1-2, with TRBD1 matching over 7 bases. Trimming at V came to 0 bases and at J to 1 base, leaving 6 bases not matched to a gene. The CDR3 consists of 16 residues. CDR1 and CDR2 from the germline V gene are SGHRS and YFSETQ. The CDR3 region is CASSLVRDRDNYGYTF. The CDR3 nucleotides read TGCGCCAGCAGCTTGGTCCGGGACAGAGATAACTATGGCTACACCTTC. Looking up the rest from reference TRBV5-1 and TRBJ1-2 gives the full variable domain: KAGVTQTPRYLIKTRGQQVTLSCSPISGHRSVSWYQQTPGQGLQFLFEYFSETQRNKGNFPGRFSGRQFSNSRSEMNVSTLELGDSALYLCASSLVRDRDNYGYTFGSGTRLTVV.

The genes are TRBV3-1 (or the pseudogene TRBV3-2) and TRBJ2-7; 9 positions match TRBD1. V was pared by 2 bases and J by 0 bases, with 2 bases of the junction left unmatched. The CDR3 loop spans 15 amino acids. Germline CDR1 is LGHDT and CDR2 is YNNKEL (reference sequence). CDR3 sequence (DNA): TGTGCCAGCAGCCAAACAGGGGGCAGCTCCTACGAGCAGTACTTC. This translates into CASSQTGGSSYEQYF.

The J gene is TRBJ2-1, the V gene TRBV14; 15 nucleotides match TRBD2. CDR1 and CDR2 from the germline V gene are SGHDN and FVKESK. V shed 3 bases, J shed 8 bases, and the junction held 5 bases outside the gene matches. This CDR3 spans 16 amino acids. The CDR3 coding sequence is TGTGCCAGCAGCCAGAGGACTAGCGGGAGGGCGGATGAGCAGTTCTTC. It translates to CASSQRTSGRADEQFF.

The gene calls are TRBV11-3 and TRBJ2-7, with D possibly TRBD1 on 6 matching bases. Trimming took 5 bases from V and 1 from J, leaving 12 bases between them. CDR1 is SGHNT, CDR2 YENEEA, per germline. This CDR3 is built from 14 residues. The CDR3 protein is CASSPRDKSYEQYF. For the CDR3, the DNA is TGTGCCAGCAGCCCCCGGGACAAGTCCTACGAGCAGTACTTC.

This rearrangement joins TRBV9 to TRBJ2-3; 7 bases align to TRBD1. The CDR3 is 16 amino acids. Trimming removed 3 bases from V and 2 bases from J; junction bases left unmatched: 9. CDR1 and CDR2 (germline): SGDLS, YYNGEE. CDR3 residues: CASSAQGMGSTDTQYF. The DNA of the CDR3 is TGTGCCAGCAGCGCACAGGGGATGGGGTCCACAGATACGCAGTATTTT. The entire variable domain, with the rest obtained from reference TRBV9 and TRBJ2-3, is as follows: DSGVTQTPKHLITATGQRVTLRCSPRSGDLSVYWYQQSLDQGLQFLIQYYNGEERAKGNILERFSAQQFPDLHSELNLSSLELGDSALYFCASSAQGMGSTDTQYFGPGTRLTVL.

This clone has only a few counts. The CDR3 loop is CASSYRLAGNTGELFF. In DNA form, the CDR3 reads TGTGCCAGCAGTTATAGACTAGCGGGAAACACCGGGGAGCTGTTTTTT. The gene calls are TRBV6-9 and TRBJ2-2; TRBD2 matches at 11 bases. The germline gives CDR1 MNHGY, CDR2 SVAAGI. V was pared by 2 bases and J by 2 bases, with 1 base of the junction left unmatched. The length of the CDR3 is 16 residues.

J is TRBJ2-2 and V is TRBV5-4; unclear D gene. Germline CDR1 reads SGHNT; CDR2 reads YYREEE (reference sequence). V gave up 1 base and J gave up 2 bases, with 9 bases separating them. CDR3 length equals 15 residues. The CDR3 DNA reads as TGTGCCAGCAGCTTGAAGACAACCAACACCGGGGAGCTGTTTTTT. This encodes CASSLKTTNTGELFF.

The rearrangement uses TRBV11-3 and TRBJ2-1, with TRBD2 matching 9 bases. J was trimmed by 4 bases and V by 4 bases; bases with no gene match: 8. CDR3 size: 16 residues. Germline V gene lookup returns CDR1 SGHNT and CDR2 YENEEA. The DNA of the CDR3 is TGTGCCAGCAGCTCTACCAGCGGGGGGCAATACAATGAGCAGTTCTTC. It encodes CASSSTSGGQYNEQFF. Full variable domain (missing parts from reference TRBV11-3 and TRBJ2-1): EAGVVQSPRYKIIEKKQPVAFWCNPISGHNTLYWYLQNLGQGPELLIRYENEEAVDDSQLPKDRFSAERLKGVDSTLKIQPAELGDSAVYLCASSSTSGGQYNEQFFGPGTRLTVL.

The V gene is TRBV28, the J gene TRBJ2-1, with 8 bases lining up with TRBD2. CDR1 and CDR2 from the germline V gene are MDHEN and SYDVKM. Trimming at V came to 2 bases and at J to 0 bases, leaving 9 bases not matched to a gene. This CDR3 has 18 residues. CDR3 bases: TGTGCCAGCAGTTTACCCCTTTCAGCGGGGGCCTCCTACAATGAGCAGTTCTTC. Protein product: CASSLPLSAGASYNEQFF. The variable domain in full, with the rest retrieved from reference TRBV28 and TRBJ2-1, is DVKVTQSSRYLVKRTGEKVFLECVQDMDHENMFWYRQDPGLGLRLIYFSYDVKMKEKGDIPEGYSVSREKKERFSLILESASTNQTSMYLCASSLPLSAGASYNEQFFGPGTRLTVL.

In DNA form, the CDR3 reads TGCGCCAGCAGCCTACCCCGGGACAGGATAGACAATGAGCAGTTCTTC. Protein sequence: CASSLPRDRIDNEQFF. The chain joins TRBV5-1 to TRBJ2-1; TRBD1 matches 8 bases. Trimming removed 4 bases from V and 5 bases from J; junction bases left unmatched: 11. The V gene's germline CDR1 is SGHRS and CDR2 YFSETQ. This CDR3 contains 16 residues.

The rearrangement uses TRBV18 and TRBJ1-1; TRBD1 aligns across 8 bases. In germline, CDR1 is KGHSH, CDR2 LQKENI. The CDR3 is made up of 13 amino acids. V lost 1 base and J lost 10; bases outside the gene matches: 5. CDR3 sequence reads: CASSPLTGEAAFF. The CDR3, as DNA: TGTGCCAGCTCACCACTGACAGGGGAGGCAGCTTTCTTT.

The chain links TRBV5-1 to TRBJ2-1; 10 bases fit TRBD2. The germline V gene encodes CDR1 SGHRS and CDR2 YFSETQ. J was trimmed by 9 bases and V by 5 bases; bases with no gene match: 11. The CDR3 is 15 residues long. CDR3 sequence (DNA): TGCGCCAGCAGGACGCTAGCGGGAGCCCCTAGTGAGCAGTTCTTC. Encoded protein: CASRTLAGAPSEQFF.

The chain combines TRBV2 with TRBJ2-5; 8 bases match TRBD2. The germline V gene has CDR1 SNHLY and CDR2 FYNNEI. There are 15 residues in the CDR3. J gave up 1 base and V 8 bases, and 9 bases lay outside the gene matches. CDR3 coding DNA: TGTGCCAGCCGGGGCCTAGCGGGCCCCCAAGAGACCCAGTACTTC. Its protein is CASRGLAGPQETQYF. The whole variable domain, remainder taken from reference TRBV2 and TRBJ2-5, is EPEVTQTPSHQVTQMGQEVILRCVPISNHLYFYWYRQILGQKVEFLVSFYNNEISEKSEIFDDQFSVERPDGSNFTLKIRSTKLEDSAMYFCASRGLAGPQETQYFGPGTRLLVL.

The V call is TRBV5-4, the J call TRBJ2-2, with 7 bases identical to TRBD2. CDR1 is SGHNT, CDR2 YYREEE, per germline (reference sequence). V gave up 2 bases and J gave up 4 bases; unmatched junction bases: 8. CDR3 length: 16 amino acids. The chain's CDR3 is CASSFSLGRGTGELFF. DNA of the CDR3: TGTGCCAGCAGCTTTTCCCTGGGGAGGGGCACCGGGGAGCTGTTTTTT.

This sequence joins TRBV13 and TRBJ1-3, with unresolved D. V shed 2 bases and J shed 8 bases, with 16 bases lying between them. CDR3 size: 15 residues. In germline, CDR1 is PRHDT, CDR2 FYEKMQ (reference sequence). The CDR3 is CASSLRVTAGDTIYF. Here the CDR3 DNA reads TGTGCCAGCAGCTTAAGGGTGACGGCGGGAGACACCATATATTTT.

This clone was seen only a few times. The CDR3 DNA reads TGTGCCGGTGGATACAAGACAGGGCGTCACACAGATACGCAGTATTTT. This sequence encodes CAGGYKTGRHTDTQYF. The rearrangement uses TRBV2 and TRBJ2-3; 7 bases map to TRBD1. After removal of 11 bases from V and 2 bases from J, the junction contained 16 bases not matched to a gene. Germline values: CDR1 SNHLY, CDR2 FYNNEI. The CDR3 extends over 16 amino acids. The full variable domain, rest sourced from reference TRBV2 and TRBJ2-3, is EPEVTQTPSHQVTQMGQEVILRCVPISNHLYFYWYRQILGQKVEFLVSFYNNEISEKSEIFDDQFSVERPDGSNFTLKIRSTKLEDSAMYFCAGGYKTGRHTDTQYFGPGTRLTVL.

This chain links TRBV5-4 with TRBJ1-2; D gene ambiguous. V lost 4 bases to trimming and J lost 4 bases, with 14 bases between them. Germline V CDR1 and CDR2: SGHNT, YYREEE (reference sequence). The CDR3 consists of 14 residues. This CDR3 reads CASSKDGESYGYTF. DNA for the CDR3: TGTGCCAGCAGCAAAGACGGGGAGAGCTATGGCTACACCTTC. Variable domain in full (rest from reference TRBV5-4 and TRBJ1-2): ETGVTQSPTHLIKTRGQQVTLRCSSQSGHNTVSWYQQALGQGPQFIFQYYREEENGRGNFPPRFSGLQFPNYSSELNVNALELDDSALYLCASSKDGESYGYTFGSGTRLTVV.

The chain is built from TRBV7-9 and TRBJ1-1; TRBD1 matches 7 bases. The CDR3 totals 16 residues. In germline, CDR1 is SEHNR, CDR2 FQNEAQ (reference sequence). Unmatched junction bases numbered 16, after V lost 5 bases and J lost 7 bases. CDR3 DNA: TGTGCCAGCAGCCTCCCAAGGCGACAGGGAGAAGATGAAGCTTTCTTT. Amino acid sequence: CASSLPRRQGEDEAFF.

This chain links TRBV3-1 (or the pseudogene TRBV3-2) with TRBJ2-2, with TRBD2 as a possible D gene (5 bases). Trimming shortened V by 4 bases and J by 7 bases, and 28 bases separated the two germline ends. Germline V gives CDR1 LGHDT, CDR2 YNNKEL (reference sequence). The CDR3 contains 19 residues. The CDR3 here is CASSLIAISAGPGGGELFF. In nucleotides, the CDR3 is TGTGCCAGCAGCCTTATTGCGATTAGCGCGGGCCCAGGCGGCGGGGAGCTGTTTTTT.

V usage is TRBV5-1 and J usage is TRBJ2-1, with 8 bases lining up with TRBD2. This CDR3 contains 14 residues. Germline V gives CDR1 SGHRS, CDR2 YFSETQ. The V gene end was trimmed by 4 bases and the J gene end by 9 bases; junction bases not matched to a gene: 9. CDR3 in amino acids: CASSRRGGTIEQFF. In DNA form, the CDR3 reads TGCGCCAGCAGCCGCCGGGGGGGAACTATTGAGCAGTTCTTC.

This sequence joins TRBV10-2 and TRBJ1-5, with no clear D. The CDR3 runs 13 residues. With 9 bases removed from V and 7 bases from J, the gap between germline ends came to 16 bases. Germline CDR1 and CDR2: WSHSY and SAAADI. CDR3 bases: TGCGCCAGTGGGCCGTGGGTAGGACAGCCCCAGCATTTT. Translation gives CASGPWVGQPQHF.